The clone carrying this TCR beta chain has ten or more counts. The target antigen is unknown. This entry comes from a study of T cells in Graves' hyperthyroidism and ophthalmopathy. Looking at the study overall: At initial diagnosis, before any treatment had begun, peripheral blood was obtained.

For ophthalmopathy patients, the Clinical Activity Score was at least 3 and the NOSPECS grade at least 4; duration was under 3 months. TCR beta CDR3 regions were amplified from RNA. When the TCR CDR3 underwent first-round RT-PCR, the HTBI primer set was used. TCRdb re-derived calls from the multiplex PCR reads in MiXCR, one entry per CDR3 protein. The repertoire holds around 620,000 distinct CDR3 sequences, with approximately 15% as singletons. The V gene's germline CDR1 is MNHNS and CDR2 SASEGT. V was pared by 5 bases and J by 0 bases, with 19 bases between. CDR3 length: 17 amino acids. Study-wide results and limits: With a median lead of 6.5 months before onset, the model predicted ophthalmopathy.

The origin of this receptor is a woman aged 18-30 years with Graves' ophthalmopathy. The chain couples TRBV6-1 to TRBJ1-2; D possibly corresponds to TRBD1 (5 bases). Sequencing input: blood. The CDR3 here is CASSRVTAGLPNYGYTF. The CDR3 DNA follows: TGTGCCAGCAGTAGAGTCACTGCAGGGCTGCCTAACTATGGCTACACCTTC.